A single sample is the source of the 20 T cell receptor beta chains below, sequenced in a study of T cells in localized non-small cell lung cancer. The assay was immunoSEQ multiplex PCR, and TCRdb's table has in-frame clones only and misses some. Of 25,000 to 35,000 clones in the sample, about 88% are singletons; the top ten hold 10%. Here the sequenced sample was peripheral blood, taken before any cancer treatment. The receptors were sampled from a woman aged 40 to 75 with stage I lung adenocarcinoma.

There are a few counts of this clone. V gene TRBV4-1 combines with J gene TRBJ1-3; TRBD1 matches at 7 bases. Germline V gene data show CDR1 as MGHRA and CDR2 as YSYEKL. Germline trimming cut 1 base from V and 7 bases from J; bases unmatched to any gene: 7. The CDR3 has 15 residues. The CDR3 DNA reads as TGCGCCAGCAGCCAAGTAGGACTCAGGGGGAACACCATATATTTT. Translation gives CASSQVGLRGNTIYF.

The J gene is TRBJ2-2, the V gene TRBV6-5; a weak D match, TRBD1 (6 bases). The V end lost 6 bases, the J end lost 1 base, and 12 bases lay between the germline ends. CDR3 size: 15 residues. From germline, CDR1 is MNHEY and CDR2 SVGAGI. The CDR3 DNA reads TGTGCCAGCAGGCCGGCCAGGGGGAACACCGGGGAGCTGTTTTTT. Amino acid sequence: CASRPARGNTGELFF.

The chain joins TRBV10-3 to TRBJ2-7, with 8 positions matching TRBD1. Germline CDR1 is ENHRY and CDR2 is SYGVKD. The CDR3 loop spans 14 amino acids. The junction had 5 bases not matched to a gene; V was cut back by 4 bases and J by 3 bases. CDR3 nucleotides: TGTGCCATCAGTGGGGGGACAGGCAACTACGAGCAGTACTTC. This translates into CAISGGTGNYEQYF.

The CDR3 reads CASRAGGAYGYTF. The CDR3 bases are TGTGCCAGCAGGGCAGGGGGGGCCTATGGCTACACCTTC. This chain uses TRBV27 with TRBJ1-2, with 7 bases aligning to TRBD1. The germline CDR1 and CDR2 sequences are MNHEY and SMNVEV (reference sequence). J gave up 4 bases and V 6 bases, and 5 bases lay outside the gene matches. This CDR3 region has 13 residues.

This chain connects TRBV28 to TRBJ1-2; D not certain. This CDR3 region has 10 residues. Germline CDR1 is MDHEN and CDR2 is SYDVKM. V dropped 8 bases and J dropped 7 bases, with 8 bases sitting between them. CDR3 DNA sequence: TGTGCCAGCTGGCTACGTGGCTACACCTTC. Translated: CASWLRGYTF.

The CDR3 is CASSYSAGGSYEQYF. The CDR3 DNA reads as TGTGCCAGCAGTTACTCGGCAGGGGGGTCCTACGAGCAGTACTTC. V is TRBV6-5 and J is TRBJ2-7; tentative D call: TRBD1 (7 bases). CDR3 length: 15 amino acids. Trimming stripped 0 bases from V and 1 base from J, with 10 bases between. Germline V CDR1 and CDR2: MNHEY, SVGAGI.

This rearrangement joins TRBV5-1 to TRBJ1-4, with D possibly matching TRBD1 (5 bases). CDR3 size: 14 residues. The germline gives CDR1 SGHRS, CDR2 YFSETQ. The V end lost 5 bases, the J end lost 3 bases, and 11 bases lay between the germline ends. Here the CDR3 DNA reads TGCGCCAGCAGAGAGGGACGAGCTAATGAAAAACTGTTTTTT. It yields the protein CASREGRANEKLFF.

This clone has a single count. CDR3 loop: CASSLGDVATNEKLFF. The CDR3 DNA is TGCGCCAGCAGCTTGGGGGACGTAGCAACTAATGAAAAACTGTTTTTT. The chain recombines TRBV5-1 with TRBJ1-4; D possibly corresponds to TRBD1 (5 bases). Per the germline V gene, CDR1 is SGHRS and CDR2 is YFSETQ. Trimming took off 0 bases at V and 0 bases at J, with 9 bases between the two ends. The CDR3 length is 16 residues.

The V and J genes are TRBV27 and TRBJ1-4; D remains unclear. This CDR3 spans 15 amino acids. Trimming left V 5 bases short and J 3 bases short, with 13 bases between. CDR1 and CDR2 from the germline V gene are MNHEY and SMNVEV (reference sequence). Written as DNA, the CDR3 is TGTGCCAGCAGTCCACGGGGAGTCTCTAATGAAAAACTGTTTTTT. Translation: CASSPRGVSNEKLFF.

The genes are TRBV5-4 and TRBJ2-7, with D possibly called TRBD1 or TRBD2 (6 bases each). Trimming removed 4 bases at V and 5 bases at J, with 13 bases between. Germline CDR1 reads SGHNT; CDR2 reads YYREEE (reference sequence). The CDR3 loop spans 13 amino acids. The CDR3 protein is CASSLWGAHEQYF. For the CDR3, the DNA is TGTGCCAGCAGCCTTTGGGGGGCCCACGAGCAGTACTTC.

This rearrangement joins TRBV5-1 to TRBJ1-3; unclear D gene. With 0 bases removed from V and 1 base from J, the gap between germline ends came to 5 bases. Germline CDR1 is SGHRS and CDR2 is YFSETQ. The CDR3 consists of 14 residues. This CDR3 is CASSLETSGNTIYF. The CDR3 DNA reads TGCGCCAGCAGCTTGGAGACTTCTGGAAACACCATATATTTT.

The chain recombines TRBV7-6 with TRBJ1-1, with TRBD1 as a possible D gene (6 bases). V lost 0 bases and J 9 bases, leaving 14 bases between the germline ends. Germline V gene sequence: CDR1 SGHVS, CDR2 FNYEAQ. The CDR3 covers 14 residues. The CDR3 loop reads CASSLAGPGAKAFF. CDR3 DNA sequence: TGTGCCAGCAGCTTAGCGGGCCCGGGGGCGAAAGCTTTCTTT.

The DNA for the CDR3 is TGCGCCAGCAGCACACAGGGGACTAACTATGGCTACACCTTC. Its protein is CASSTQGTNYGYTF. V and J are TRBV5-1 and TRBJ1-2, with 7 bases lining up with TRBD1. This CDR3 has 14 amino acids. Trimming took 4 bases from V and 0 from J; bases not matched to a gene: 3. Per the germline V gene, CDR1 is SGHRS and CDR2 is YFSETQ.

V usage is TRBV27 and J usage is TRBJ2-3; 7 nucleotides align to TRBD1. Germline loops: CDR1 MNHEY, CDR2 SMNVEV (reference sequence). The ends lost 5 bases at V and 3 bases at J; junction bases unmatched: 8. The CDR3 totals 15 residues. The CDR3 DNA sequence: TGTGCCAGCAGTCAAAGAGGCAGGGGGACAGATACGCAGTATTTT. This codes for CASSQRGRGTDTQYF.

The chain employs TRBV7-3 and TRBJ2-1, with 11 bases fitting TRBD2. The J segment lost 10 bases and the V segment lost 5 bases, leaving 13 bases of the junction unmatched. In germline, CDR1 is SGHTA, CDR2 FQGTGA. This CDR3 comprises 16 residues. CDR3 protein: CASSQESGLAAGEQFF. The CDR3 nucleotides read TGTGCCAGCAGCCAAGAGTCGGGACTAGCGGCCGGAGAGCAGTTCTTC. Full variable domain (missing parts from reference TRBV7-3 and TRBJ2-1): GAGVSQTPSNKVTEKGKYVELRCDPISGHTALYWYRQSLGQGPEFLIYFQGTGAADDSGLPNDRFFAVRPEGSVSTLKIQRTERGDSAVYLCASSQESGLAAGEQFFGPGTRLTVL.

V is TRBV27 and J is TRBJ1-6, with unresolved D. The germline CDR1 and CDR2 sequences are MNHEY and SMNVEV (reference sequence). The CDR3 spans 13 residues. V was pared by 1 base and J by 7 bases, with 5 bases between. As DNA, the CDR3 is TGTGCCAGCAGTTTATATCGGAATTCACCCCTCCACTTT. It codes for CASSLYRNSPLHF.

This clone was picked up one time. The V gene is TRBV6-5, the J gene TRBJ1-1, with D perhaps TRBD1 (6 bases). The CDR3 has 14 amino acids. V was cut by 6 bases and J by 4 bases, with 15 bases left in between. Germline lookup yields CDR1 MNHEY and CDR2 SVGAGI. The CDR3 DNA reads TGTGCCAGCAGACAACAGGGAGGGGGCACTGAAGCTTTCTTT. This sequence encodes CASRQQGGGTEAFF.

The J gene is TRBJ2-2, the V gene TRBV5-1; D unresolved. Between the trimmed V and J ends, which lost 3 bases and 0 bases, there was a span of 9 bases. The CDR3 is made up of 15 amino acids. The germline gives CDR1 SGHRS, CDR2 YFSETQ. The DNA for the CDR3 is TGCGCCAGCAGCTACAAGTCTGCGAACACCGGGGAGCTGTTTTTT. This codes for CASSYKSANTGELFF.

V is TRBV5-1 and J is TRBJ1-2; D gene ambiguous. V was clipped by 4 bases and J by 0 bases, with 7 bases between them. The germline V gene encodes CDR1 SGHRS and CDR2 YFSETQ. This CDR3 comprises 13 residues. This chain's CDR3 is CASSPGSNYGYTF. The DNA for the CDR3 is TGCGCCAGCAGCCCCGGGTCTAACTATGGCTACACCTTC.

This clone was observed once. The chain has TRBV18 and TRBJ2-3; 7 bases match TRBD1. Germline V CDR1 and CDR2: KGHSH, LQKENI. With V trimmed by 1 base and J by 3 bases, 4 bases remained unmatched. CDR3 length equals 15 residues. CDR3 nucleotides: TGTGCCAGCTCACCACAGGGGGCCCAAACAGATACGCAGTATTTT. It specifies CASSPQGAQTDTQYF.